The TCR beta chain under discussion was sequenced for a study of tumor and adjacent non-tumor tissue in lung cancer (dated by TCRdb to 2017 to 2018). The study in broad terms: By cancer type, the cohort comprised eleven to twelve adenocarcinoma patients, a couple of squamous cell carcinoma patients and 1 small cell lung cancer patient. The roughly 15 enrolled patients, of whom 10 were men and 5 were women, were aged roughly 31 to 80 years and were diagnosed with TNM stage I to III disease. Sequencing generated a total of around 120 million productive TCRbeta reads, averaging roughly 4.4 million reads per sample. The study compared bulk TCRbeta repertoires from lung tumor tissue and matched distant non-tumor lung tissue of about 16 lung cancer patients. TCRbeta CDR3 sequencing was performed on thirty paired specimens, with one tumor sample and one normal lung sample collected per patient. Broad study findings and their caveats: A significantly larger cumulative share of the repertoire was made up by the top 100 clones in normal lung than in tumor tissue. Only around 15 patients were included in the cohort, and the need for larger samples and more detailed clinical data was noted by the authors. Peripheral blood was not sequenced, so blood TCRbeta repertoires were not examined in the lung cancer patients of the study. Neither the sequencing platform nor unique molecular identifiers are mentioned in the methods. Tumor tissue showed significantly greater TCR diversity (inverse Simpson) than normal lung tissue (approximately 400 vs 170, P = 0.0075, Mann-Whitney U test). TCR diversity was significantly higher in younger patients, and higher tumor TCR diversity was associated with shorter overall and disease-free survival.

Receptor libraries were prepared by multiplex PCR. The sequencer listed for this sample is Illumina HiSeq 2500. TCRbeta libraries were constructed through three rounds of nested PCR with primers (Table S4) according to protocols modified from ARM-PCR. Before sequencing, PCR products of 200-500 bp were excised from the gel and purified with the QIAquick gel extraction kit. For the original study's pipeline: Trimmomatic was used to clean the reads, FLASH was used to merge the reads into complete CDR3 sequences, and MiTCR was used to assign the reads to V(D)J germline segments. Clonal diversity was computed as the inverse Simpson's index with VDJtools. In-frame sequences lacking a premature stop codon were counted as productive reads. Starting from the raw public reads, TCRdb applied fastp trimming at Q25, assembled clones with MiXCR and retained in-frame beta chains. Here each entry gathers all rows of one CDR3 protein and keeps the most common genes and DNA. These V and J calls originate from TCRdb's pipeline instead of the authors' own analysis. For this sample the table gives about 86,000 distinct CDR3 sequences, of which 65% to 80% were detected only once. 21% of the sample is held by the ten biggest clonotypes.

Bulk unsorted tissue served as the source for RNA extraction, and RNA quality was assessed using a NanoDrop ND-1000 and an Agilent 2100. Normal lung samples were distant non-tumor tissue taken more than 3 cm from the tumor edge. All donors had newly diagnosed lung cancer, had not received prior chemotherapy, and were admitted for thoracic surgery in China between August and November 2014. Anyone who had undergone radiotherapy or chemotherapy before, or who had another cancer at the same time, was left out of the study. Pieces of surgical tissue measuring roughly 1-2.3 cm3 were kept in RNAlater solution and stored at -80 degrees C until use. As concerns this clonotype: The target of this receptor is not known. Compared with germline, one end of the junction differs, possibly owing to a read error.

What was sequenced was distant non-tumor lung tissue. The source of this sequence is a woman aged 45-59 years with non-small cell lung cancer.

The sequenced DNA: TGTGCCATCAGTGAGGGGGGAAAGCCGGTCGCAGATACGCGGTATTTT. This yields the protein CAISEGGKPVADTRYF. The chain is assembled from TRBV10-3 and TRBJ2-3; the D region may be TRBD1 or TRBD2, each matching 5 bases equally. The germline V gene encodes CDR1 ENHRY and CDR2 SYGVKD. Reading from cysteine to phenylalanine, the CDR3 counts 16 amino acids. Only the CDR3 part of the read is kept: 48 bases, read in frame from the first base.